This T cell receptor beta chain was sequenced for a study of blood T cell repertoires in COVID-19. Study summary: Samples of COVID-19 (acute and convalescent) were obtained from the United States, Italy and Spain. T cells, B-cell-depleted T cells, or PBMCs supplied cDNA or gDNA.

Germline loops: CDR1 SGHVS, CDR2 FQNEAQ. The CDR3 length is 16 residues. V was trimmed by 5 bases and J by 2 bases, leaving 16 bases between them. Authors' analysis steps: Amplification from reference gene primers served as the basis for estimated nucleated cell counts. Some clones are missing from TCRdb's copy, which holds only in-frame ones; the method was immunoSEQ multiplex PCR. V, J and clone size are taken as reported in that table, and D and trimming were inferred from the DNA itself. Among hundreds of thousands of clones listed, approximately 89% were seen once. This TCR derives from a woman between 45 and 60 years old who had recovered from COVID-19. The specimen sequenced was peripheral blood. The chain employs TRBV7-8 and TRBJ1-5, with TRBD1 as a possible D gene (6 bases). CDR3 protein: CASSGQTGGGNQPQHF. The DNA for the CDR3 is TGTGCCAGCAGCGGCCAGACGGGGGGCGGCAATCAGCCCCAGCATTTT.